This T cell receptor beta chain originates from a study of blood T cell repertoires in COVID-19. In the study's own analysis: Using reference gene primer amplification, nucleated cell counts were estimated. The protocol was immunoSEQ multiplex PCR, while the TCRdb copy is restricted to in-frame clones and leaves out a portion. For V, J and clone size, that table is used; D and trimming come from the DNA. The sample holds 400,000 to 550,000 clones, about 90% seen once. Ages ranged from about 18 to 100 years, with residence in approximately 25 US areas. Assignment of participants to cohorts was predicated upon participant-reported clinical history. With 2 bases removed from V and 0 bases from J, the gap between germline ends came to 12 bases. Germline CDR1 and CDR2: SGHTS and YDEGEE. CDR3 size: 16 residues.

The J gene is TRBJ2-1, the V gene TRBV5-8; no clear D. The sequence came from a woman younger than 35 with acute COVID-19. Specimen: PBMCs or T cells enriched from blood (not recorded which). For the CDR3, the DNA is TGTGCCAGCAGCTTCGTTGTGGTGAGCTCCTACAATGAGCAGTTCTTC. Its protein is CASSFVVVSSYNEQFF. Using reference TRBV5-8 and TRBJ2-1 for the parts outside the CDR3, the full variable domain is EAGVTQSPTHLIKTRGQQATLRCSPISGHTSVYWYQQALGLGLQFLLWYDEGEERNRGNFPPRFSGRQFPNYSSELNVNALELEDSALYLCASSFVVVSSYNEQFFGPGTRLTVL.